A selection of T cell receptor beta chains follows, all from one sample in a study of CD4 T cells in relation to SARS-CoV-2 and coronaviruses. What these receptors recognize is not known. Here immunoSEQ multiplex PCR was the method, and the copy in TCRdb shows in-frame clones only, minus some. The table shows 20,000 to 25,000 clones, with about 73% occurring only once. The sample comprised CD4+ T cells from PBMCs, cultured in vitro. The receptors derive from a human donor in good health. Each CDR3 is given with its conserved first and last residue. D genes are given only for firm matches. Some rows mark clone size as missing; the rest say once, few, many or name a class of expanded clone.

CDR3nt	CDR3aa	j_gene	v_gene	d_gene	abundance
TGTGCCAGCAGCCCAACCACCGGGGGAGCATGGAAAAACTTC	CASSPTTGGAWKNF	TRBJ2-7	TRBV3-1/TRBV3-2	NA	few
TGTGCCAGCAGCTTTAGCGGGGGGGTGGGGAATGAGCAGTTCTTC	CASSFSGGVGNEQFF	TRBJ2-1	TRBV11-3	TRBD2	NA
TGCAGCGTTGCTCGGGACGAAAGCTCCGAGCAGTACTTC	CSVARDESSEQYF	TRBJ2-7	TRBV29-1	NA	NA
TGTGCCAGCAGCTTAGAGGGGGGCGCGGGGCCCCAGCATTTT	CASSLEGGAGPQHF	TRBJ1-5	TRBV7-8	NA	NA
TGTGCCAGCAGCTTCGGTTCTAGCGGGATTCTGGAGCTGTTTTTT	CASSFGSSGILELFF	TRBJ2-2	TRBV7-8	TRBD2	NA
TGTGCCAGTAGTGAACAGGGTCTGAACACTGAAGCTTTCTTT	CASSEQGLNTEAFF	TRBJ1-1	TRBV19	NA	NA
TGTGCCAGCAGCAGCGGCCGGGGTGAAGCTTTCTTT	CASSSGRGEAFF	TRBJ1-1	TRBV7-3	NA	few
TGTGCCAGCAGCCAAGATCGGACAGGGCAGTTCTCCTATAATTCACCCCTCCACTTT	CASSQDRTGQFSYNSPLHF	TRBJ1-6	TRBV4-2	TRBD1	NA
TGTGCCAGCAGTTTATATTCCCTCCTGAAACTCCTACCAGGAACGCAGTATTTT	CASSLYSLLKLLPGTQYF	TRBJ2-3	TRBV28	NA	NA
TGTGCCAGCAGCCCTTCTTTGGGACAGGGACAAGAGACCCAGTACTTC	CASSPSLGQGQETQYF	TRBJ2-5	TRBV5-5	TRBD1	NA
TGCGCCAGCAGCCCAAATCTGGGGCTTAGACAGACCCAGTACTTC	CASSPNLGLRQTQYF	TRBJ2-5	TRBV4-1	NA	NA
TGTGCCAGCAGCTTTCTCACCCCGGGCCCCCTTTCGCAGTATTTT	CASSFLTPGPLSQYF	TRBJ2-3	TRBV7-2	NA	NA
TGTGCCAGCAGCTTCCGGACAGGAGATCAGCCCCAGCATTTT	CASSFRTGDQPQHF	TRBJ1-5	TRBV5-5	TRBD1	NA
TGTGCCAGCTCACCAATAGGGGTTCACGAGCAGTACTTC	CASSPIGVHEQYF	TRBJ2-7	TRBV18	NA	NA
TGTGCCAGCAACATGGGAAGCAATCAGCCCCAGCATTTT	CASNMGSNQPQHF	TRBJ1-5	TRBV2	NA	NA
TGTGCCAGCAGTTCCAGCGTCCCCCCCGACTACGAGCAGTACTTC	CASSSSVPPDYEQYF	TRBJ2-7	TRBV6-6	NA	NA
TGTGCCAGCAGCCTTCTCCACAGGGGGGATACGCAGTATTTT	CASSLLHRGDTQYF	TRBJ2-3	TRBV3-1/TRBV3-2	TRBD1	NA
TGTGCCAGCAGCTTAGCGGGGAGACAGGACACTGAAGCTTTCTTT	CASSLAGRQDTEAFF	TRBJ1-1	TRBV7-2	NA	NA
TGTGCCACACGGCTGGCGGCGGGTACAGATACGCAGTATTTT	CATRLAAGTDTQYF	TRBJ2-3	TRBV19	NA	NA
TGTGCCAGTACCGACGGAGCTCTGGGAATGGTTAGAGGCTACACCTTC	CASTDGALGMVRGYTF	TRBJ1-2	TRBV19	NA	NA
TGTGCCAGCAGTTTAAATGAAAAACTGTTTTTT	CASSLNEKLFF	TRBJ1-4	TRBV28	NA	NA
TGTGCCAGCAGCCAAGATAGCCTACCCTCCTACAATGAGCAGTTCTTC	CASSQDSLPSYNEQFF	TRBJ2-1	TRBV3-1/TRBV3-2	NA	once
TGCGCCAGCAGCTGGGGGACAGTACAAGAGACCCAGTACTTC	CASSWGTVQETQYF	TRBJ2-5	TRBV5-1	TRBD1	NA
TGTGCCAGCAGCCCCGGGGGGGCCACCTACAATGAGCAGTTCTTC	CASSPGGATYNEQFF	TRBJ2-1	TRBV5-4	TRBD2	NA
TGCGCCAGCAGCTTGGTTCGGGGGACCCAAGAGACCCAGTACTTC	CASSLVRGTQETQYF	TRBJ2-5	TRBV5-1	NA	NA
TGTGCCAGCAGCTTGGATTGGGATTCTGGGGCCAACGTCCTGACTTTC	CASSLDWDSGANVLTF	TRBJ2-6	TRBV5-4	NA	NA
TGTGCCAGCAGACTCTCTGGGGCCAACGTCCTGACTTTC	CASRLSGANVLTF	TRBJ2-6	TRBV6-5	NA	NA
TGTGCCAGCAGCGTGGGGGCGGTGTACAATGAGCAGTTCTTC	CASSVGAVYNEQFF	TRBJ2-1	TRBV9	NA	few
TGTGCCAGCAGTTACTCCCGGTCCTCCTACAATGAGCAGTTCTTC	CASSYSRSSYNEQFF	TRBJ2-1	TRBV6-2/TRBV6-3	NA	NA
TGTGCCAGCAGCCGGGGACTAGCGGGGGGAAATGAGCAGTTCTTC	CASSRGLAGGNEQFF	TRBJ2-1	TRBV3-1/TRBV3-2	TRBD2	once
TGTGCCAGCAGCCAAGATGGGGGGGCGCCGGCCTATGGCTACACCTTC	CASSQDGGAPAYGYTF	TRBJ1-2	TRBV14	NA	NA
TGCGCCAGCAGCTTGGGGAGCGGTCACCCCACAGATACGCAGTATTTT	CASSLGSGHPTDTQYF	TRBJ2-3	TRBV5-1	NA	NA
TGTGCCAGCAGCAAAGTCCGACTGCTCGAGCAGTACTTC	CASSKVRLLEQYF	TRBJ2-7	TRBV21-1	NA	NA
TGTGCCAGCAGTTACTCCCGGCGGCTTTACAATGAGCAGTTCTTC	CASSYSRRLYNEQFF	TRBJ2-1	TRBV6-5	NA	NA
TGTGCCAGCAGTAGGAGCTCCTATAATTCACCCCTCCACTTT	CASSRSSYNSPLHF	TRBJ1-6	TRBV25-1	NA	NA
TGTGCCAGCTCACATGACAGGGCCCTCTACGAGCAGTACTTC	CASSHDRALYEQYF	TRBJ2-7	TRBV18	TRBD1	NA
TGTGCCAGCAGTCCCACTGGGGCCAACGTCCTGACTTTC	CASSPTGANVLTF	TRBJ2-6	TRBV12-3/TRBV12-4	NA	NA
TGTGCCAGCAGCCTTGTAGGGGGGGGAACCTACGAGCAGTACTTC	CASSLVGGGTYEQYF	TRBJ2-7	TRBV6-5	NA	few
TGTGCCAGCAGCTCTACCCCGAGGGGCTACGAGCAGTACTTC	CASSSTPRGYEQYF	TRBJ2-7	TRBV5-6	NA	NA
TGTGCCAGCAGCTTAACAGGGGGCGCTGGGGCCAACGTCCTGACTTTC	CASSLTGGAGANVLTF	TRBJ2-6	TRBV11-2	TRBD1	NA
TGTGCCAGCAGCTTGGGACAGGGAGACACCGGGGAGCTGTTTTTT	CASSLGQGDTGELFF	TRBJ2-2	TRBV5-6	TRBD1	few
TGTGCCACCAGCGCGGACAGGGGTGGGGGAAACACCATATATTTT	CATSADRGGGNTIYF	TRBJ1-3	TRBV15	TRBD1	NA
TGTGCCAGTAGTAGCATCAAGGGGGAGGTTACCTACGAGCAGTACTTC	CASSSIKGEVTYEQYF	TRBJ2-7	TRBV19	NA	NA
TGTGCCAGCACCACAGGTGCGCGTACTGAAGCTTTCTTT	CASTTGARTEAFF	TRBJ1-1	TRBV12-3/TRBV12-4	NA	NA
TGTGCCAGCACCGCCCCCGAGGCCCTGCGGGCCTACGAGCAGTACTTC	CASTAPEALRAYEQYF	TRBJ2-7	TRBV6-6	NA	NA
TGTGCCAGCAGTTTGTTTGGGCAGGTGGCCGCTACGGGTCAAGAGACCCAGTACTTC	CASSLFGQVAATGQETQYF	TRBJ2-5	TRBV27	NA	NA
TGCGCCAGCAGACTAGCTCCCATGGGCACAGATACGCAGTATTTT	CASRLAPMGTDTQYF	TRBJ2-3	TRBV5-1	NA	NA
TGTGCCAGCAGCCAGCTCACAGATACGCAGTATTTT	CASSQLTDTQYF	TRBJ2-3	TRBV14	NA	NA
TGCGCCAGCAGCCAAGTCCTGTCCATCACCGAGGGAACAATTACTTGGTTCTTC	CASSQVLSITEGTITWFF	TRBJ2-1	TRBV4-3	NA	NA